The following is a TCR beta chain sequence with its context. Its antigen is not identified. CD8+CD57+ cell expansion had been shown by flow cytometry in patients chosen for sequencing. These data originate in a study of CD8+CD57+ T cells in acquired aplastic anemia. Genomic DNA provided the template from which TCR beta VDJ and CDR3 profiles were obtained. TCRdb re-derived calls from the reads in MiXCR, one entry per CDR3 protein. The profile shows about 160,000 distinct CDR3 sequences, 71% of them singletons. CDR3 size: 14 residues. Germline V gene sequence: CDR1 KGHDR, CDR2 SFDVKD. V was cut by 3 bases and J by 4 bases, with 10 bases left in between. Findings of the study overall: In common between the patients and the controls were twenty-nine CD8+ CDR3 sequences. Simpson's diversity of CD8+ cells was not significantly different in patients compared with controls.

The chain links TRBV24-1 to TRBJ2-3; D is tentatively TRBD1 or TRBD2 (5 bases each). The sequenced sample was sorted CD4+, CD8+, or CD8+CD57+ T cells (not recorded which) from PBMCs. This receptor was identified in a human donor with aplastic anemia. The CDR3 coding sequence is TGTGCCACCAGTGATACTGGGGGAGCAGATACGCAGTATTTT. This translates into CATSDTGGADTQYF.